What follows is one T cell receptor (beta chain) and its context. This clone was found once. Its binding antigen is unknown. No per-base quality is available; no much larger clone lies one base away. These data come from a study of blood T cell repertoires in COVID-19 (dated by TCRdb to the early 2020s). With respect to the entire study: Samples from collaborators originated in the United States, Italy and Spain and spanned both the acute and convalescent phases of COVID-19. The material from the prospective study consisted of cDNA or gDNA derived from T cells, B-cell-depleted T cells, or PBMCs. Deeply sampled blood TCRbeta repertoires from subjects exposed to, actively infected with, or recovered from COVID-19 were included in the dataset. The repertoires were released in a freely available public database intended as a resource for research on the immune response to SARS-CoV-2. The samples were drawn from two sources: the first 160 participants of the ongoing ImmuneRACE study, and fewer than 1,500 subjects contributed by 6 global collaborators. Sample metadata almost always included a de-identified subject ID, COVID-19 status, age in years and sex. Where HLA class I and class II types were available, the types were taken from metadata supplied by the sample provider, not from assay-based typing.

TCRbeta CDR3 regions were amplified from genomic DNA by means of the immunoSEQ Assay, a bias-controlled multiplex PCR. The study's processing was this. Nucleated cell counts per sample were estimated from amplification of reference gene primers within the assay. To quantify the absolute abundance of each unique TCRbeta CDR3 rearrangement, sequence reads were collapsed and filtered. Productive Simpson clonality was computed per sample as the square root of Simpson's diversity index over productive rearrangements. This is the immuneACCESS table as TCRdb keeps it, with only in-frame sequences that have V and J called. A part of the clones is gone; compared with another copy, unresolved V genes explain less than half, and the rest is unexplained. V and J calls plus clone size are reproduced from that table; the DNA served to infer D and trimming. For this sample the table gives about 200,000 clones, of which approximately 88% were detected only once. In total, the top ten clones hold roughly 27% of the sample.

Each collaborating institution followed its own protocols to collect whole blood in K2EDTA tubes. For TCRbeta analysis, collaborators shipped samples in one of three forms: frozen whole blood, isolated PBMCs, or DNA extracted from either of those sample types. CDR1 SNHLY and CDR2 FYNNEI were looked up in the germline V gene. The CDR3 holds 15 amino acids from the cysteine to the phenylalanine. This entry keeps only the CDR3 DNA: 45 bases, framed from base 1. The germline V end is reduced by 3 bases and the J end by 5 bases; junction bases left unmatched: 8. Results the study describes overall, beyond this receptor: How much clinical and demographic metadata was included differed by source and by participant, and the metadata was provided uncurated.

The source is a man aged 40-49 years with acute or convalescent COVID-19. The sequenced sample consisted of peripheral blood. Here the chain combines TRBV2 and TRBJ1-1; 8 central bases correspond to TRBD1. The DNA reads as follows: TGTGCCAGCAGTGAGGAGTCAGGGGGCTTAACTGAAGCTTTCTTT. This translates into CASSEESGGLTEAFF.